Given below is one TCR beta chain in context. This sample is part of a study of blood T cell repertoires in COVID-19. TCRdb's copy holds only in-frame clones and misses some; the assay was immunoSEQ multiplex PCR. The sample shows approximately 190,000 clones, 83% of them seen only once. Between the trimmed V and J ends, which lost 5 bases and 3 bases, there was a span of 16 bases. The germline V gene encodes CDR1 LNHNV and CDR2 YYDKDF (reference sequence). The CDR3 is 15 residues long. The sequence was obtained from a woman aged 35 to 49 with acute or convalescent COVID-19. The rearrangement uses TRBV15 and TRBJ1-1; possibly TRBD1 for D (5 bases). Material: peripheral blood. This chain's CDR3 is CATSGLGVRDTEAFF. CDR3 bases: TGTGCCACCAGCGGCTTAGGGGTCCGGGACACTGAAGCTTTCTTT.